Listed here are 23 T cell receptor beta chains from one sample, sequenced in a study of blood T cells in healthy people across ages. Together with a sample-barcoded 5' primer, a J-beta primer mix was included in a second PCR lasting about 7 to 12 cycles. MiXCR, applied by TCRdb to the 5' RACE reads, yields one record per CDR3 protein. The table records 590,000 or so distinct CDR3 sequences, approximately 30% of them present only once. Sequenced sample: blood. The receptors were gathered from a woman aged 80 or older in good health.

Only one count was recorded for this clonotype. This may be a read error, as it is one base from a much larger clone. The chain combines TRBV11-2 with TRBJ2-7; maybe TRBD1 (6 bases). This CDR3 spans 15 amino acids. CDR1 and CDR2 (germline): SGHAT, FQNNGV. The V and J ends lost 1 base and 3 bases respectively, with 13 bases between them. The CDR3 DNA reads TGTGCCAGCAGCTTAGGTGGGACAAGGTACTACGAGCAGTACTTC. It codes for CASSLGGTRYYEQYF.

This clonotype was detected a few times. The J gene is TRBJ2-1, the V gene TRBV7-2, with D tentatively TRBD2 (6 bases). The end of the DNA aligns better with TRBJ2-7, so the J call may be wrong. Germline V gives CDR1 SGHTA, CDR2 FQGNSA. The CDR3 covers 15 residues. This CDR3 reads CASSSAGLDDNEQYF. The CDR3 DNA follows: TGTGCCAGCAGCTCCGCGGGACTCGATGACAATGAGCAGTACTTC.

As regards this clonotype: Given a much more abundant clone one base away, this may be a read error. This chain links TRBV10-3 with TRBJ2-1, with 8 positions matching TRBD1. The J call may be wrong; the DNA end is better matched by TRBJ2-7. The CDR3 is 17 amino acids. Germline V gives CDR1 ENHRY, CDR2 SYGVKD. DNA for the CDR3: TGTACCATCAGTGAGTCCCAGACAGGGGCCGCCTACAATGAGCAGTACTTC. Its protein product is CTISESQTGAAYNEQYF.

This clonotype showed up many times. This chain connects TRBV5-1 to TRBJ2-3, with TRBD1 identical over 9 bases. The CDR3 loop spans 15 amino acids. CDR1 SGHRS and CDR2 YFSETQ come from the germline V gene. V gave up 3 bases and J gave up 4 bases; unmatched junction bases: 6. The CDR3 spells CASSSTGGGSDTQYF. DNA of the CDR3: TGCGCCAGCAGCTCAACAGGGGGCGGGTCAGATACGCAGTATTTT.

The gene calls are TRBV6-1 and TRBJ1-1, with a possible D match to TRBD1 (6 bases). Trimming removed 6 bases at V and 4 bases at J, with 18 bases between. This CDR3 has 15 residues. Germline assignment: CDR1 MNHNS and CDR2 SASEGT. The CDR3 loop reads CASRSYRADGTEAFF. The CDR3 coding sequence is TGTGCCAGCAGGAGTTACAGGGCGGATGGCACTGAAGCTTTCTTT.

The rearrangement links TRBV12-3 or TRBV12-4 to TRBJ2-6, with 8 bases aligning to TRBD1. After removal of 6 bases from V and 3 bases from J, the junction contained 7 bases not matched to a gene. The CDR3 contains 16 residues. The CDR3 DNA follows: TGTGCCAGCAGGCCGACAGGGGCTCGTGGGGCCAACGTCCTGACTTTC. Translating it yields CASRPTGARGANVLTF.

This clonotype appeared a few times. The chain carries TRBV7-2 and TRBJ2-2; D not certain. V gave up 1 base and J gave up 6 bases, with 6 bases separating them. Germline lookup yields CDR1 SGHTA and CDR2 FQGNSA. The CDR3 is 13 residues long. CDR3: CASSLDPPGELFF. The DNA for the CDR3 is TGTGCCAGCAGCTTAGATCCTCCCGGGGAGCTGTTTTTT.

The gene calls are TRBV20-1 and TRBJ2-1; D is undetermined. This CDR3 has 14 residues. Germline V gives CDR1 DFQATT, CDR2 SNEGSKA (reference sequence). Deletions cut 3 bases from V and 2 bases from J, with 11 bases between. CDR3 coding DNA: TGCAGTGCTAGCGCGTATCAGGCCTACAATGAGCAGTTCTTC. This encodes CSASAYQAYNEQFF.

This clonotype was seen at least ten times. The rearrangement joins TRBV19 to TRBJ2-7; D is possibly TRBD1 or TRBD2 (7 bases each). Germline CDR1 reads LNHDA; CDR2 reads SQIVND (reference sequence). Trimming shortened V by 9 bases and J by 6 bases, and 27 bases separated the two germline ends. CDR3 length: 16 amino acids. In nucleotides, the CDR3 is TGTGCCAGATTGACGCGGGAGTTGGACAGGCGGGGCGAGCAGTACTTC. This codes for CARLTRELDRRGEQYF. Using reference TRBV19 and TRBJ2-7 for the parts outside the CDR3, the full variable domain is DGGITQSPKYLFRKEGQNVTLSCEQNLNHDAMYWYRQDPGQGLRLIYYSQIVNDFQKGDIAEGYSVSREKKESFPLTVTSAQKNPTAFYLCARLTRELDRRGEQYFGPGTRLTVT.

This clonotype was counted a few times. A read error may be the cause here, since a much bigger clone is one base away. J is TRBJ2-3 and V is TRBV24-1, with a tentative D call TRBD1 (5 bases). Between the trimmed V and J ends, which lost 8 bases and 6 bases, there was a span of 14 bases. This CDR3 region has 13 residues. The germline gives CDR1 KGHDR, CDR2 SFDVKD. The CDR3 sequence: CATMVRPGDTQYF. Written as DNA, the CDR3 is TGTGCCACCATGGTCAGGCCAGGGGATACGCAGTATTTT.

This clonotype was detected many times. The genes are TRBV6-1 and TRBJ1-2; TRBD1 is a possible D gene (5 bases). V lost 0 bases to trimming and J lost 6 bases, with 14 bases between them. The CDR3 contains 15 residues. Germline CDR1 reads MNHNS; CDR2 reads SASEGT. CDR3 coding DNA: TGTGCCAGCAGTGAAGCGGGGGGGGTACGAGATGGCTACACCTTC. This sequence encodes CASSEAGGVRDGYTF.

A remark on this clonotype: One base away lies a much larger clone, so this may be a sequencing read error. V is TRBV5-4 and J is TRBJ2-5; 7 bases line up with TRBD1. The CDR3 contains 13 residues. V shed 1 base, J shed 12 bases, and the junction held 9 bases outside the gene matches. Germline CDR1 and CDR2: SGHNT and YYREEE (reference sequence). The CDR3: CASSLPILGQEYF. CDR3 bases: TGTGCCAGCAGCTTGCCAATTCTCGGACAGGAGTACTTC.

A remark on this clonotype: One base away lies a much larger clone, so this may be a sequencing read error. As DNA, the CDR3 is TGTGCCAGCAGCAAACCACAGGGGCTCTCCTACGAGCAGTACTTC. It codes for CASSKPQGLSYEQYF. The chain employs TRBV28 and TRBJ2-7, with TRBD1 matching 7 bases. CDR1 MDHEN and CDR2 SYDVKM come from the germline V gene. The CDR3 contains 15 residues. V gave up 6 bases and J gave up 0 bases; unmatched junction bases: 8.

This clonotype has only one observation. The chain joins TRBV20-1 to TRBJ1-1; 8 nucleotides match TRBD1. CDR3 length: 14 amino acids. From germline, CDR1 is DFQATT and CDR2 SNEGSKA (reference sequence). Trimming at V came to 2 bases and at J to 5 bases, leaving 7 bases not matched to a gene. The CDR3 loop reads CSARTTGEGTEAFF. CDR3 nucleotide sequence: TGCAGTGCTAGAACGACAGGGGAGGGGACTGAAGCTTTCTTT.

This clonotype has only a few counts. The chain couples TRBV3-1 to TRBJ1-4, with no clear D. Germline V gene lookup returns CDR1 LGHDT and CDR2 YNNKEL (reference sequence). The CDR3 totals 16 residues. V lost 0 bases and J lost 7, with 15 bases in between. CDR3 in amino acids: CASSQEGEGLSEKLFF. The CDR3, as DNA: TGTGCCAGCAGCCAAGAAGGTGAAGGGTTAAGTGAAAAACTGTTTTTT.

The table lists this clonotype with many counts. The rearrangement joins TRBV6-5 to TRBJ1-6; a possible D gene is TRBD1 (6 bases). Germline values: CDR1 MNHEY, CDR2 SVGAGI. The CDR3 runs to 17 residues. V was trimmed by 2 bases and J by 0 bases, leaving 11 bases between them. The CDR3 sequence: CASSYRQEISYNSPLHF. The CDR3 DNA is TGTGCCAGCAGTTACAGACAGGAGATCTCCTATAATTCACCCCTCCACTTT.

This clonotype was recorded many times. The chain couples TRBV7-2 to TRBJ2-7, with 12 bases matching TRBD2. The germline V gene encodes CDR1 SGHTA and CDR2 FQGNSA. CDR3 length equals 16 residues. V was pared by 0 bases and J by 3 bases, with 3 bases of the junction left unmatched. CDR3 sequence (DNA): TGTGCCAGCAGCTTAGCACTAGCGGGGGGAGTCTACGAGCAGTACTTC. It codes for CASSLALAGGVYEQYF.

There are many counts of this clonotype. This sequence joins TRBV29-1 and TRBJ2-7; possibly TRBD1 for D (5 bases). V was cut by 1 base and J by 2 bases, with 6 bases left in between. Germline lookup yields CDR1 SQVTM and CDR2 ANQGSEA. The CDR3 is 12 amino acids. CDR3 sequence: CSVEAGTYEQYF. The CDR3 DNA reads TGCAGCGTTGAAGCAGGGACCTACGAGCAGTACTTC.

This clonotype was detected ten times or more. The chain recombines TRBV5-1 with TRBJ1-2, with 8 bases that match TRBD1. V was pared by 4 bases and J by 2 bases, with 4 bases of the junction left unmatched. CDR1 and CDR2 (germline): SGHRS, YFSETQ. The CDR3 contains 14 residues. The CDR3 nucleotides are TGCGCCAGCAGCAATCGACAGGGGAACTATGGCTACACCTTC. Amino acid sequence: CASSNRQGNYGYTF.

This clonotype was seen just once. This sequence may be a read error, since a much larger clone differs from it by one base. The chain recombines TRBV20-1 with TRBJ2-7; 8 nucleotides line up with TRBD2. The germline V gene has CDR1 DFQATT and CDR2 SNEGSKA (reference sequence). The CDR3 consists of 14 residues. The CDR3 reads CSTRALTSEYEQYF. In DNA, the CDR3 is TGCAGTACTAGAGCCCTGACTAGCGAGTACGAGCAGTACTTC.

The genes are TRBV4-3 and TRBJ1-2; D is perhaps TRBD1 (6 bases). Germline V gene sequence: CDR1 LGHNA, CDR2 YSLEER. This CDR3 contains 16 residues. V gave up 0 bases and J gave up 3 bases, with 14 bases separating them. The CDR3 region is CASSQEEGGAYYGYTF. DNA for the CDR3: TGCGCCAGCAGCCAAGAGGAGGGGGGCGCCTACTATGGCTACACCTTC.

As for this clonotype: This may be a read error: a much more frequent sequence differs by one nucleotide. This chain connects TRBV7-2 to TRBJ2-7; 8 bases align to TRBD1. V trimming: 2 bases; J trimming: 4 bases; junction bases outside the gene matches: 4. The CDR3 contains 14 residues. Per the germline V gene, CDR1 is SGHTA and CDR2 is FQGNSA. The CDR3: CASSLKTGVYEQYF. In nucleotides, the CDR3 is TGTGCCAGCAGCTTAAAGACAGGGGTGTACGAGCAGTACTTC.

This clonotype was counted at least ten times. The rearrangement uses TRBV20-1 and TRBJ2-7; 11 nucleotides match TRBD2. CDR3 length: 14 residues. Germline CDR1 is DFQATT and CDR2 is SNEGSKA (reference sequence). Germline trimming cut 1 base from V and 1 base from J; bases unmatched to any gene: 0. The DNA of the CDR3 is TGCAGTGCTAGAGGACTAGCGGGGTCCTACGAGCAGTACTTC. This codes for CSARGLAGSYEQYF.